This TCR beta chain was observed in a study of graft-versus-host responses after intestinal transplantation. Study at large: Every recipient had anti-thymocyte globulin induction and around 3 years of tacrolimus plus steroids. Broader study findings: Present in recipient marrow, GvH clones included some that appeared first in ileum or blood.

Sequencing used immunoSEQ multiplex PCR; TCRdb keeps in-frame clones, though not all of them. The sample records about 100,000 clones, about 87% being singletons. Details on this clone: What it recognizes is unknown.

This sequence was found in a human donor who was the organ donor for an intestinal transplant. Sequencing was performed on unstimulated CD4+ T cells sorted from spleen or lymph node cells, taken before transplant.

The CDR3 region is CASSSDGWDYGYTF. The DNA of the CDR3 is TGTGCCAGCAGTTCGGACGGATGGGACTATGGCTACACCTTC. The V and J genes are TRBV6-6 and TRBJ1-2; D ambiguous. V was clipped by 4 bases and J by 3 bases, with 12 bases between them. Looked up from germline, CDR1 is MNHNY and CDR2 is SVGAGI (reference sequence). The CDR3 extends over 14 amino acids.